The 26 T cell receptor beta chains given below trace back to one sample, sequenced in a study of blood T cell repertoires in COVID-19. Generated by immunoSEQ multiplex PCR, the TCRdb table keeps only in-frame clones and is missing some. The table has 150,000 to 200,000 clones, about nine tenths seen once. Sample: peripheral blood. These receptors came from a man between 65 and 85 years old with acute or convalescent COVID-19.

The genes are TRBV3-1 (or the pseudogene TRBV3-2) and TRBJ2-6, with D uncertain. The V end was cut by 4 bases, the J end by 1 base, with 5 bases between. The CDR3 contains 14 residues. Germline assignment: CDR1 LGHDT and CDR2 YNNKEL (reference sequence). CDR3 bases: TGTGCCAGCAGCCGTAGATCTGGGGCCAACGTCCTGACTTTC. The encoded protein is CASSRRSGANVLTF.

The genes are TRBV4-1 and TRBJ2-7; 8 bases map to TRBD1. Trimming cost V 4 bases and J 8 bases; bases outside gene matches: 7. The CDR3 extends over 13 amino acids. CDR1 and CDR2 (germline): MGHRA, YSYEKL. The CDR3 DNA follows: TGCGCCAGCAGCCCCGAGACAGGGGAAAAGCAGTACTTC. Its translation is CASSPETGEKQYF.

This chain uses TRBV30 with TRBJ1-1, with a possible D match to TRBD1 (5 bases). Germline loops: CDR1 GTSNPN, CDR2 SVGIG (reference sequence). The CDR3 is 12 amino acids. Trimming pared 4 bases from V and 1 base from J, leaving 7 bases between. The CDR3 here is CAWIGQNTEAFF. The CDR3 coding sequence is TGTGCCTGGATAGGACAGAACACTGAAGCTTTCTTT. Based on the CDR3 plus reference TRBV30 and TRBJ1-1, the full variable domain is SQTIHQWPATLVQPVGSPLSLECTVEGTSNPNLYWYRQAAGRGLQLLFYSVGIGQISSEVPQNLSASRPQDRQFILSSKKLLLSDSGFYLCAWIGQNTEAFFGQGTRLTVV.

This clone has a handful of counts. V is TRBV5-1 and J is TRBJ1-2, with a possible D match to TRBD1 (5 bases). V gave up 1 base and J gave up 6 bases, with 16 bases separating them. CDR3 size: 15 residues. Germline V gene data show CDR1 as SGHRS and CDR2 as YFSETQ. The CDR3 sequence is CASSLRGLAGNGYTF. CDR3 nucleotides: TGCGCCAGCAGCTTGAGGGGACTAGCGGGGAATGGCTACACCTTC.

The chain carries TRBV7-9 and TRBJ2-2, with 8 bases fitting TRBD2. Germline lookup yields CDR1 SEHNR and CDR2 FQNEAQ (reference sequence). After removal of 1 base from V and 0 bases from J, the junction contained 10 bases not matched to a gene. This CDR3 contains 19 residues. The CDR3: CASSLVWRGENPNTGELFF. For the CDR3, the DNA is TGTGCCAGCAGCTTAGTCTGGCGGGGGGAAAACCCGAACACCGGGGAGCTGTTTTTT.

J is TRBJ1-3 and V is TRBV19; no definite D call. Germline lookup yields CDR1 LNHDA and CDR2 SQIVND (reference sequence). The CDR3 totals 15 residues. Trimming removed 7 bases from V and 0 bases from J, with 13 bases in between. CDR3 sequence: CASIPPVSSGNTIYF. In DNA form, the CDR3 reads TGTGCCAGTATCCCCCCGGTGAGCTCTGGAAACACCATATATTTT.

The chain has TRBV23-1 and TRBJ1-1; D gene unclear. Being an ORF, TRBV23-1 has a function that is uncertain. Deletions cut 6 bases from V and 12 bases from J, with 8 bases between. CDR3 length: 9 residues. CDR3 protein: CASRPRPFF. DNA for the CDR3: TGCGCCAGCAGGCCTAGACCTTTCTTT.

The rearrangement uses TRBV4-3 and TRBJ1-2, with a possible D match to TRBD1 (6 bases). V gave up 0 bases and J gave up 1 base, with 12 bases separating them. CDR3 size: 16 residues. The germline CDR1 and CDR2 sequences are LGHNA and YSLEER. The CDR3 region has the DNA TGCGCCAGCAGCCAAGATTCCCGACAGGATAACTATGGCTACACCTTC. Protein: CASSQDSRQDNYGYTF.

The chain joins TRBV4-3 to TRBJ2-5; 9 bases agree with TRBD2. The CDR3 runs 16 residues. Germline V gives CDR1 LGHNA, CDR2 YSLEER. The V segment lost 0 bases and the J segment 8 bases; nucleotides outside the gene matches: 10. As DNA, the CDR3 is TGCGCCAGCAGCCAAGATCACGCGGGGGGGCCTCGTACCCAGTACTTC. Its translation: CASSQDHAGGPRTQYF.

J is TRBJ1-6 and V is TRBV25-1, with 10 positions matching TRBD1. After removal of 2 bases from V and 6 bases from J, the junction contained 4 bases not matched to a gene. Germline assignment: CDR1 MGHDK and CDR2 SYGVNS. CDR3 length equals 16 residues. The CDR3 loop is CASSERDRGPNSPLHF. In DNA, the CDR3 is TGTGCCAGCAGTGAACGGGACAGGGGCCCTAATTCACCCCTCCACTTT.

J is TRBJ2-2 and V is TRBV6-5, with 7 bases lining up with TRBD1. The CDR3 covers 15 residues. CDR1 MNHEY and CDR2 SVGAGI come from the germline V gene. V lost 6 bases to trimming and J lost 3 bases; unmatched junction nucleotides: 7. CDR3 sequence reads: CASSPTGPYTGELFF. The CDR3 nucleotides are TGTGCCAGCAGCCCGACAGGGCCCTACACCGGGGAGCTGTTTTTT.

J is TRBJ2-6 and V is TRBV29-1; TRBD1 might be the D (5 bases). Germline values: CDR1 SQVTM, CDR2 ANQGSEA. V was clipped by 2 bases and J by 1 base, with 12 bases between them. The CDR3 sequence is 16 residues long. CDR3 sequence reads: CSVETDINSGANVLTF. The CDR3 DNA sequence: TGCAGCGTTGAAACGGACATCAATTCTGGGGCCAACGTCCTGACTTTC.

This clone showed up just once. The rearrangement uses TRBV11-3 and TRBJ2-3, with a tentative D call TRBD1 (6 bases). CDR3 length equals 14 residues. The V gene lost 3 bases and the J gene lost 2 bases, with 9 bases spanning the gap. Germline assignment: CDR1 SGHNT and CDR2 YENEEA. This CDR3 reads CASSFRGATDTQYF. DNA of the CDR3: TGTGCCAGCAGCTTCAGGGGCGCCACAGATACGCAGTATTTT.

The rearrangement links TRBV12-3 or TRBV12-4 to TRBJ2-1; 8 bases are a match to TRBD2. The CDR3 consists of 13 residues. The junction had 7 bases not matched to a gene; V was cut back by 3 bases and J by 12 bases. The CDR3 here is CASSFLRAGGQFF. CDR3 nucleotide sequence: TGTGCCAGCAGTTTTCTAAGGGCGGGAGGGCAGTTCTTC.

This chain links TRBV3-1 (or the pseudogene TRBV3-2) with TRBJ1-2; 8 nucleotides match TRBD1. V gave up 0 bases and J gave up 4 bases; unmatched junction bases: 4. The length of the CDR3 is 15 residues. Germline lookup yields CDR1 LGHDT and CDR2 YNNKEL (reference sequence). The CDR3 DNA is TGTGCCAGCAGCCAAGATTTCGGGACAGGCTATGGCTACACCTTC. Protein: CASSQDFGTGYGYTF.

The chain joins TRBV2 to TRBJ2-5; possible D gene TRBD2, 5 bases. This CDR3 has 13 residues. Trimming removed 10 bases at V and 2 bases at J, with 14 bases between. Germline lookup yields CDR1 SNHLY and CDR2 FYNNEI. The CDR3 coding sequence is TGTGCCATAAAGCCCAGCGGACAAGAGACCCAGTACTTC. Translated, it gives CAIKPSGQETQYF.

This clone came up a few times. The chain combines TRBV6-4 with TRBJ1-3, with TRBD1 as a possible D gene (5 bases). The germline CDR1 and CDR2 sequences are MRHNA and SNTAGT. The V and J ends lost 7 bases and 1 base respectively, with 20 bases between them. This CDR3 region has 17 residues. In DNA, the CDR3 is TGTGCCAGCAATACCGGGACTCCGGTCCGTTCTGGAAACACCATATATTTT. This translates into CASNTGTPVRSGNTIYF.

The chain combines TRBV2 with TRBJ2-5; 7 bases agree with TRBD2. Germline CDR1 and CDR2: SNHLY and FYNNEI. V shed 3 bases, J shed 3 bases, and the junction held 4 bases outside the gene matches. The CDR3 is made up of 14 amino acids. Here the CDR3 DNA reads TGTGCCAGCAGTGAGGATGGGGGGGAAGAGACCCAGTACTTC. Translation: CASSEDGGEETQYF.

The rearrangement joins TRBV29-1 to TRBJ2-5; TRBD1 is a possible D gene (6 bases). The CDR3 covers 13 residues. Trimming removed 5 bases from V and 3 bases from J, with 13 bases in between. The germline CDR1 and CDR2 sequences are SQVTM and ANQGSEA. CDR3 residues: CSVRRGGEETQYF. In DNA form, the CDR3 reads TGCAGCGTTCGCAGGGGTGGGGAAGAGACCCAGTACTTC. Full variable domain (rest looked up from reference TRBV29-1 and TRBJ2-5): SAVISQKPSRDICQRGTSLTIQCQVDSQVTMMFWYRQQPGQSLTLIATANQGSEATYESGFVIDKFPISRPNLTFSTLTVSNMSPEDSSIYLCSVRRGGEETQYFGPGTRLLVL.

This clone was found a few times. The rearrangement links TRBV5-1 to TRBJ2-3; D uncertain. The V and J ends lost 0 bases and 6 bases respectively, with 8 bases between them. CDR1 and CDR2 (germline): SGHRS, YFSETQ. CDR3 size: 13 residues. The CDR3 region has the DNA TGCGCCAGCAGCTTGGCCTGGGCGGATACGCAGTATTTT. Encoded protein: CASSLAWADTQYF. Full variable domain (missing parts from reference TRBV5-1 and TRBJ2-3): KAGVTQTPRYLIKTRGQQVTLSCSPISGHRSVSWYQQTPGQGLQFLFEYFSETQRNKGNFPGRFSGRQFSNSRSEMNVSTLELGDSALYLCASSLAWADTQYFGPGTRLTVL.

In its sample, this clone was seen once. The chain recombines TRBV4-3 with TRBJ2-1; 12 bases match TRBD2. The CDR3 totals 16 residues. V lost 0 bases and J lost 8; bases outside the gene matches: 5. Germline CDR1 reads LGHNA; CDR2 reads YSLEER. The CDR3 region is CASSQEWTSGVDEQFF. CDR3 nucleotide sequence: TGCGCCAGCAGCCAAGAGTGGACTAGCGGGGTGGATGAGCAGTTCTTC.

This clone was seen only a few times. This chain connects TRBV20-1 to TRBJ2-7, with TRBD1 as a possible D gene (6 bases). With 3 bases removed from V and 2 bases from J, the gap between germline ends came to 14 bases. Per germline, CDR1 DFQATT and CDR2 SNEGSKA (reference sequence). This CDR3 has 14 residues. DNA for the CDR3: TGCAGTGCTAGTAGGGGGTCGCTGGCCTACGAGCAGTACTTC. Encoded protein: CSASRGSLAYEQYF.

CDR3 in amino acids: CASSLDTGTQYF. The CDR3 coding sequence is TGTGCCAGCAGCTTAGATACAGGGACCCAGTACTTC. The chain has TRBV7-6 and TRBJ2-5, with D possibly TRBD1 on 5 matching bases. Germline loops: CDR1 SGHVS, CDR2 FNYEAQ. This CDR3 region has 12 residues. V lost 1 base to trimming and J lost 7 bases, with 7 bases between them.

The genes are TRBV30 and TRBJ2-7; D might be TRBD2 (6 bases). CDR3 length: 12 residues. Germline V gives CDR1 GTSNPN, CDR2 SVGIG (reference sequence). V was cut by 8 bases and J by 2 bases, with 13 bases left in between. CDR3 nucleotides: TGTGCCATGGAGGGCCTGGCCTACGAGCAGTACTTC. This translates into CAMEGLAYEQYF. The variable domain in full, completed from reference TRBV30 and TRBJ2-7, reads SQTIHQWPATLVQPVGSPLSLECTVEGTSNPNLYWYRQAAGRGLQLLFYSVGIGQISSEVPQNLSASRPQDRQFILSSKKLLLSDSGFYLCAMEGLAYEQYFGPGTRLTVT.

The chain employs TRBV20-1 and TRBJ2-3; TRBD2 agrees at 12 bases. With V trimmed by 3 bases and J by 5 bases, 6 bases remained unmatched. The CDR3 runs to 15 residues. CDR1 is DFQATT, CDR2 SNEGSKA, per germline (reference sequence). The CDR3 here is CSASLTSGRGDTQYF. The CDR3 DNA reads as TGCAGTGCTAGTTTGACTAGCGGGAGAGGAGATACGCAGTATTTT.

This clone has only one observation. The chain couples TRBV5-1 to TRBJ1-5; no definite D call. The CDR3 runs to 15 residues. Per germline, CDR1 SGHRS and CDR2 YFSETQ. V lost 0 bases and J lost 2, with 9 bases in between. CDR3 bases: TGCGCCAGCAGCTTGGCCGGTTTCGGCAATCAGCCCCAGCATTTT. It codes for CASSLAGFGNQPQHF.